The present entry profiles one T cell receptor (beta chain) with its context. Its specificity is not known. This record belongs to a study of T cells after yellow fever vaccination. Whole-study results and caveats: Peak timing came faster in the weaker secondary response, day 5 versus 15. Detected again after the booster were most primary-vaccination clones, at about 96% CD4 and 80% to 90% CD8.

Germline CDR1 is SGDLS and CDR2 is YYNGEE. The CDR3 length is 14 residues. V was cut by 4 bases and J by 8 bases, with 16 bases left in between. Template switching by 5'RACE produced TCR cDNA, adding a universal primer site and UMIs. TCRdb independently ran MiXCR on the 5' RACE reads; one entry per CDR3 protein. The sample carries some 160,000 distinct CDR3 sequences, approximately 10% recorded once. The TCR originated in a man aged 18 to 30 who received the YFV17D yellow fever vaccine. The gene calls are TRBV9 and TRBJ1-3, with D unresolved. The specimen comprised CD8+ T cells sorted from PBMCs, sampled 45 days after the yellow fever booster vaccination. The CDR3 protein is CASSMTPLEDTIYF. CDR3 coding DNA: TGTGCCAGCAGCATGACACCGCTTGAGGACACCATATATTTT.